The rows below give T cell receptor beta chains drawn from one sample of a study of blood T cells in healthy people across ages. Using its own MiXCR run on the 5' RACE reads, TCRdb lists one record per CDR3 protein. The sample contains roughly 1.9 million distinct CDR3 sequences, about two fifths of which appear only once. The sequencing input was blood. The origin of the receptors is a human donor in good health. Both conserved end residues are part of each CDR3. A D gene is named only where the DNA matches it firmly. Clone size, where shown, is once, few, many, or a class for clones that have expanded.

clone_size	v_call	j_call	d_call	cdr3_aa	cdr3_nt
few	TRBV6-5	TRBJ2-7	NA	CASSSGTEGYEQYF	TGTGCCAGCAGTTCCGGGACGGAGGGCTACGAGCAGTACTTC
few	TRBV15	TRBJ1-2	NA	CATSGRANYGYTF	TGTGCCACCAGCGGCCGAGCTAACTATGGCTACACCTTC
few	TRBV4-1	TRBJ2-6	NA	CASSQDFGGYGANVLTF	TGCGCCAGCAGCCAAGATTTTGGGGGATACGGGGCCAACGTCCTGACTTTC
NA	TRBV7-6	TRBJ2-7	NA	CASSFGGTEFYEQYF	TGTGCCAGCAGTTTTGGAGGGACAGAATTCTACGAGCAGTACTTC
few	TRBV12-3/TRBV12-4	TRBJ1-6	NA	CASTPTGRYSPLHF	TGTGCCAGCACTCCGACGGGTCGTTATTCACCCCTCCACTTT
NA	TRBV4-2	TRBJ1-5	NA	CASSQDRGEGNQPQHF	TGTGCCAGCAGCCAAGATCGAGGGGAAGGCAATCAGCCCCAGCATTTT
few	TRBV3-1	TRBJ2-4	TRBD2	CASSHGGGASVGEQYF	TGTGCCAGCAGCCACGGCGGGGGGGCGTCCGTGGGAGAGCAGTACTTC
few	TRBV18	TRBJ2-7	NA	CASSPRSDPYEQYF	TGTGCCAGCTCACCACGGTCAGACCCCTACGAGCAGTACTTC
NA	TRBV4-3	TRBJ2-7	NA	CASSQEWGSISYEQYF	TGCGCCAGCAGCCAAGAATGGGGCAGTATCTCCTACGAGCAGTACTTC
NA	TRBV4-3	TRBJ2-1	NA	CASSQGDFGAEQFF	TGCGCCAGCAGCCAAGGGGATTTCGGCGCTGAGCAGTTCTTC
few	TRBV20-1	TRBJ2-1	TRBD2	CSARVAGERLYNEQFF	TGCAGTGCTAGAGTCGCGGGGGAAAGGCTTTACAATGAGCAGTTCTTC
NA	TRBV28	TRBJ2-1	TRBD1	CASSLDLGQGYNEQFF	TGTGCCAGCAGTTTAGACTTGGGACAGGGGTACAATGAGCAGTTCTTC
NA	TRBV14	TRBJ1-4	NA	CASSQDQFGATNEKLFF	TGTGCCAGCAGCCAAGATCAGTTCGGAGCAACTAATGAAAAACTGTTTTTT
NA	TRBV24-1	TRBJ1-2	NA	CATYAGDSGYTF	TGTGCCACCTACGCCGGGGACTCGGGCTACACCTTC
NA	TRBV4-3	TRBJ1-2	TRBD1	CASSQGDSLNYGYTF	TGCGCCAGCAGCCAAGGGGACAGCCTCAACTATGGCTACACCTTC
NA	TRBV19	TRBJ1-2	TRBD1	CASSMGQGVIAYGYTF	TGTGCCAGTAGTATGGGACAGGGGGTGATCGCCTATGGCTACACCTTC
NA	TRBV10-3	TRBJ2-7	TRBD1	CAISGTGPYEQYF	TGTGCCATCAGCGGGACAGGACCCTACGAGCAGTACTTC
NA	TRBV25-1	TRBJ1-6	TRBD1	CASSETQGYNSPLHF	TGTGCCAGCAGTGAAACACAGGGGTATAATTCACCCCTCCACTTT
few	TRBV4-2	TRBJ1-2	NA	CASSQDNRYDYGYTF	TGTGCCAGCAGCCAAGATAACCGGTACGACTATGGCTACACCTTC
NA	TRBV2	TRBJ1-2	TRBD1	CGDRQGGPESYTF	TGCGGTGACCGACAGGGAGGCCCGGAAAGCTACACCTTC
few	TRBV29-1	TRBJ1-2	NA	CSVGGNRINYGYTF	TGCAGCGTTGGAGGGAATCGGATTAACTATGGCTACACCTTC
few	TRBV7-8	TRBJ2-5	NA	CATTRGRETQYF	TGTGCCACGACCCGGGGCCGGGAGACCCAGTACTTC
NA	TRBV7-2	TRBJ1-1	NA	CASSLSAGALNTEAFF	TGTGCCAGCAGCTTATCGGCAGGGGCGCTGAACACTGAAGCTTTCTTT
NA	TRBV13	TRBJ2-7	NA	CAGSLRTRIGYEQYF	TGTGCCGGCAGCTTGAGGACAAGGATTGGCTACGAGCAGTACTTC
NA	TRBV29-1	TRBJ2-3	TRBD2	CSVVGAGGPTDTQYF	TGCAGCGTTGTTGGAGCGGGGGGACCCACAGATACGCAGTATTTT
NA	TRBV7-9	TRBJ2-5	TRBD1	CASSHDRARETQYF	TGTGCCAGCAGCCATGACAGGGCACGGGAGACCCAGTACTTC
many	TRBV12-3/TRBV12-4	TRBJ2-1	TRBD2	CASSLELAGGGDEQFF	TGTGCCAGCAGTTTAGAACTAGCGGGGGGAGGGGATGAGCAGTTCTTC
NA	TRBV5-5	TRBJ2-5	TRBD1	CASSQDRTQETQYF	TGTGCCAGCAGCCAGGACAGGACCCAAGAGACCCAGTACTTC
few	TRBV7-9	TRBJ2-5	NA	CASRRGDVETQYF	TGTGCCAGCAGGCGAGGGGATGTGGAGACCCAGTACTTC
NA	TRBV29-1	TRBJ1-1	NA	CSVSAFNTEAFF	TGCAGCGTTTCGGCATTTAACACTGAAGCTTTCTTT
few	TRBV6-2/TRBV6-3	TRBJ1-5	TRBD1	CASRRTGSGQPQHF	TGTGCCAGCAGAAGGACAGGCTCCGGTCAGCCCCAGCATTTT
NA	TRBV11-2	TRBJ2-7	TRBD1	CASSSQGSLYEQYF	TGTGCCAGCAGCTCACAGGGGTCACTCTACGAGCAGTACTTC
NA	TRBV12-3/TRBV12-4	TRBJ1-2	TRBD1	CASSSTGGYLRYTF	TGTGCCAGCAGTTCTACAGGGGGCTATCTGCGCTACACCTTC